This TCR beta chain was documented in a study of OX40 agonist ivuxolimab in advanced cancers. Overall study context: With a range of roughly 23 to 79, age averaged approximately 64 years, and 75% to 90% were male.

Assay used: immunoSEQ multiplex PCR; TCRdb lists only in-frame clones, some missing. The data show 60,000 to 80,000 clones, with roughly 80% seen just once and 5% held by the top ten. This CDR3 has 14 amino acids. V was pared by 4 bases and J by 7 bases, with 11 bases of the junction left unmatched. CDR1 and CDR2 from the germline V gene are SGHRS and YFSETQ. The rearrangement uses TRBV5-1 and TRBJ2-7, with 7 bases that match TRBD1. Here the sequenced sample was CD4+ or CD8+ T cells sorted from blood, taken in a trial of the OX40 agonist ivuxolimab. The clonotype comes from an adult with an advanced solid tumor such as melanoma, head and neck, liver or kidney cancer. The CDR3 nucleotides are TGCGCCAGCAGCCCGGGACAGTGGGACGAGGAGCAGTACTTC. Amino acid sequence: CASSPGQWDEEQYF.